A selection of T cell receptor beta chains follows, all from one sample in a study of blood T cell repertoires in COVID-19. Profiling relied on immunoSEQ multiplex PCR, and the TCRdb table lists in-frame clones only, not all of them. The data contain hundreds of thousands of clones, around 88% of them singletons. The material sequenced was peripheral blood. The receptors derive from an elderly man with acute or convalescent COVID-19. Both conserved end residues are part of each CDR3. Fields, in order: D gene, V gene, clone size, J gene, CDR3 protein, CDR3 DNA. A D gene is named only where the DNA matches it firmly. Expanded clones are given a class, and other clones once, few, many or no size at all.

d_call: TRBD1
v_call: TRBV11-2
clone_size: .
j_call: TRBJ1-2
cdr3_aa: CASSSRGQGDYGYTF
cdr3_nt: TGTGCCAGCAGCTCAAGGGGGCAGGGTGACTATGGCTACACCTTC

d_call: TRBD2
v_call: TRBV5-4
clone_size: .
j_call: TRBJ2-1
cdr3_aa: CASSPGWGRDEQFF
cdr3_nt: TGTGCCAGCAGCCCGGGGTGGGGGAGGGATGAGCAGTTCTTC

d_call: TRBD1
v_call: TRBV7-2
clone_size: .
j_call: TRBJ1-4
cdr3_aa: CASSSDRGNEKLFF
cdr3_nt: TGTGCCAGCAGCTCAGACAGGGGTAATGAAAAACTGTTTTTT

d_call: TRBD1
v_call: TRBV19
clone_size: .
j_call: TRBJ1-2
cdr3_aa: CASSLQGSYGYTF
cdr3_nt: TGTGCCAGTAGTCTACAGGGGAGCTATGGCTACACCTTC

d_call: .
v_call: TRBV15
clone_size: .
j_call: TRBJ1-2
cdr3_aa: CATSREYSFPSNYGYTF
cdr3_nt: TGTGCCACCAGCAGAGAATATTCCTTCCCTTCTAACTATGGCTACACCTTC

d_call: .
v_call: TRBV2
clone_size: .
j_call: TRBJ2-5
cdr3_aa: CASSRDWQETQYF
cdr3_nt: TGTGCCAGCAGCAGGGACTGGCAAGAGACCCAGTACTTC

d_call: .
v_call: TRBV7-9
clone_size: .
j_call: TRBJ2-7
cdr3_aa: CASSDLDPYEQYF
cdr3_nt: TGTGCCAGCAGCGATTTAGATCCCTACGAGCAGTACTTC

d_call: TRBD2
v_call: TRBV9
clone_size: .
j_call: TRBJ2-1
cdr3_aa: CASSGLAGGYNEQFF
cdr3_nt: TGTGCCAGCAGCGGACTAGCGGGGGGATACAATGAGCAGTTCTTC

d_call: TRBD2
v_call: TRBV5-1
clone_size: .
j_call: TRBJ2-1
cdr3_aa: CASSLGASGKGDEQFF
cdr3_nt: TGCGCCAGCAGCCTTGGGGCTAGCGGGAAGGGGGATGAGCAGTTCTTC

d_call: .
v_call: TRBV3-1/TRBV3-2
clone_size: .
j_call: TRBJ2-2
cdr3_aa: CASSLGLGGTGELFF
cdr3_nt: TGTGCCAGCAGCTTGGGGCTGGGGGGCACCGGGGAGCTGTTTTTT

d_call: .
v_call: TRBV28
clone_size: .
j_call: TRBJ2-1
cdr3_aa: CASRSWGVDPYNEQFF
cdr3_nt: TGTGCCAGCAGGTCGTGGGGGGTCGATCCCTACAATGAGCAGTTCTTC

d_call: .
v_call: TRBV5-8
clone_size: .
j_call: TRBJ1-1
cdr3_aa: CASSLGSEAFF
cdr3_nt: TGTGCCAGCAGCTTGGGCAGTGAAGCTTTCTTT

d_call: TRBD1
v_call: TRBV5-1
clone_size: .
j_call: TRBJ2-3
cdr3_aa: CASSLPDRGDTQYF
cdr3_nt: TGCGCCAGCAGCTTGCCTGACAGGGGAGATACGCAGTATTTT

d_call: .
v_call: TRBV29-1
clone_size: .
j_call: TRBJ1-2
cdr3_aa: CSVEDLSGYTF
cdr3_nt: TGCAGCGTTGAAGATCTAAGCGGCTACACCTTC

d_call: .
v_call: TRBV5-1
clone_size: .
j_call: TRBJ1-1
cdr3_aa: CASSLDSMNTEAFF
cdr3_nt: TGCGCCAGCAGCTTGGACAGTATGAACACTGAAGCTTTCTTT

d_call: TRBD1
v_call: TRBV6-2/TRBV6-3
clone_size: .
j_call: TRBJ2-3
cdr3_aa: CASSTRTGTDTQYF
cdr3_nt: TGTGCCAGCAGTACCAGGACAGGGACAGATACGCAGTATTTT

d_call: TRBD1
v_call: TRBV29-1
clone_size: .
j_call: TRBJ2-7
cdr3_aa: CSVEAGTGSYYEQYF
cdr3_nt: TGCAGCGTTGAGGCCGGGACAGGGTCGTACTACGAGCAGTACTTC

d_call: TRBD1
v_call: TRBV18
clone_size: .
j_call: TRBJ1-5
cdr3_aa: CASSPQTGNQPQHF
cdr3_nt: TGTGCCAGCTCACCTCAGACAGGGAATCAGCCCCAGCATTTT

d_call: .
v_call: TRBV7-3
clone_size: .
j_call: TRBJ2-6
cdr3_aa: CASSLQGNLGGANVLTF
cdr3_nt: TGTGCCAGCAGCTTGCAGGGGAATCTTGGTGGGGCCAACGTCCTGACTTTC

d_call: .
v_call: TRBV18
clone_size: .
j_call: TRBJ1-4
cdr3_aa: CASSPTGANEKLFF
cdr3_nt: TGTGCCAGCTCACCGACAGGAGCTAATGAAAAACTGTTTTTT

d_call: .
v_call: TRBV6-6
clone_size: .
j_call: TRBJ1-2
cdr3_aa: CASSPTVPNYGYTF
cdr3_nt: TGTGCCAGCAGCCCGACTGTTCCTAACTATGGCTACACCTTC

d_call: TRBD2
v_call: TRBV6-1
clone_size: .
j_call: TRBJ2-1
cdr3_aa: CASSDSGLAAYNEQFF
cdr3_nt: TGTGCCAGCAGTGATTCGGGACTAGCGGCTTACAATGAGCAGTTCTTC

d_call: TRBD1
v_call: TRBV6-2/TRBV6-3
clone_size: .
j_call: TRBJ1-1
cdr3_aa: CASSHRDRERTEAFF
cdr3_nt: TGTGCCAGCAGCCACCGGGACAGGGAACGAACTGAAGCTTTCTTT

d_call: TRBD1
v_call: TRBV14
clone_size: once
j_call: TRBJ1-1
cdr3_aa: CASRVTGLGTEAFF
cdr3_nt: TGTGCCAGCAGAGTGACAGGGTTGGGCACTGAAGCTTTCTTT

d_call: TRBD2
v_call: TRBV5-4
clone_size: .
j_call: TRBJ2-3
cdr3_aa: CASSAAGGGRTDTQYF
cdr3_nt: TGTGCCAGCAGCGCCGCGGGGGGCGGGAGAACAGATACGCAGTATTTT

d_call: .
v_call: TRBV9
clone_size: .
j_call: TRBJ1-2
cdr3_aa: CASQGNYGYTF
cdr3_nt: TGTGCCAGCCAGGGGAACTATGGCTACACCTTC

d_call: .
v_call: TRBV7-3
clone_size: .
j_call: TRBJ2-5
cdr3_aa: CASTLPPKTQYF
cdr3_nt: TGTGCCAGCACCCTACCCCCCAAGACCCAGTACTTC

d_call: TRBD2
v_call: TRBV29-1
clone_size: .
j_call: TRBJ2-3
cdr3_aa: CSVGGPSGGRYTDTQYF
cdr3_nt: TGCAGCGTCGGGGGGCCTAGCGGGGGCCGATACACAGATACGCAGTATTTT